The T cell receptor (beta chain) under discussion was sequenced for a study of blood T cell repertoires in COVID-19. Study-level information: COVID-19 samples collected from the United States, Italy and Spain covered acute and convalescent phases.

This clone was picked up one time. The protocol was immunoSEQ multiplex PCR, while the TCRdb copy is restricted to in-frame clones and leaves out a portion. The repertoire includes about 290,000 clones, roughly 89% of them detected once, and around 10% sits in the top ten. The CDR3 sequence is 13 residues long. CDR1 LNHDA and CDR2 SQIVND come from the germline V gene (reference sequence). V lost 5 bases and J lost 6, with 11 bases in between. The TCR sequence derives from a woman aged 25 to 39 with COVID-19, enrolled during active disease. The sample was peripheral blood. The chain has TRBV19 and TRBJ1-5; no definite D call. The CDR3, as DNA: TGTGCCAGTAGTCGAAAGTCGGGTCAGCCCCAGCATTTT. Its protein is CASSRKSGQPQHF.